This T cell receptor (beta chain) was retrieved from a study of blood T cell repertoires in COVID-19. About the research overall: Nucleic acid was either cDNA or gDNA, and it came from T cells, B-cell-depleted T cells, or PBMCs.

The CDR3 is 17 amino acids. The germline V gene has CDR1 LNHDA and CDR2 SQIVND (reference sequence). V shed 3 bases, J shed 10 bases, and the junction held 20 bases outside the gene matches. The assay was immunoSEQ multiplex PCR, and TCRdb's table has in-frame clones only and misses some. The sample has fewer than 250,000 clones, around 90% seen once. The sample was peripheral blood. The J gene is TRBJ1-1, the V gene TRBV19; 7 bases agree with TRBD1. The clonotype was recovered from a man aged 60 to 69 with acute or convalescent COVID-19. The CDR3 protein is CASSIIPRQGPLRGAFF. The CDR3, as DNA: TGTGCCAGTAGTATTATCCCACGACAGGGCCCCTTGAGGGGAGCTTTCTTT.